This is a list of T cell receptor beta chains from one sample in a study of T-cell memory formation after mild COVID-19. TCRdb used MiXCR to reprocess the 5' RACE reads, holding one entry per CDR3 protein. Counted here are 550,000 to 700,000 distinct CDR3 sequences, 17% occurring once; the ten biggest clones make up approximately 8.1%. Sequenced: PBMCs or a T cell subset sorted from them (not recorded which). The origin of the receptors is an adult woman who had mild COVID-19 (a few samples of this study predate the infection). Cell type and time point are not known. Each CDR3 is given with its conserved first and last residue. A D gene is named only where the DNA matches it firmly. Size values are once, few and many counts, or a class for expanded clones, and some rows have none.

many	.	TRBV14	TRBJ2-1	CASAGAPAGEQFF	TGTGCCAGCGCGGGGGCCCCGGCTGGCGAGCAGTTCTTC
few	.	TRBV24-1	TRBJ2-7	CATSDFSTGEQYF	TGTGCCACCAGTGATTTTAGCACCGGCGAGCAGTACTTC
.	.	TRBV7-2	TRBJ2-2	CASSPAAYTGELFF	TGTGCCAGCAGCCCAGCGGCCTACACCGGGGAGCTGTTTTTT
few	TRBD1	TRBV12-3/TRBV12-4	TRBJ2-3	CASSLGGTGRAGTDTQYF	TGTGCCAGCAGTTTAGGTGGGACAGGGCGCGCGGGCACAGATACGCAGTATTTT
.	TRBD1	TRBV7-2	TRBJ1-1	CASSFDRGTEAFF	TGTGCCAGCAGTTTTGACAGGGGCACTGAAGCTTTCTTT
few	.	TRBV29-1	TRBJ2-7	CVKQAILDYEQYF	TGCGTCAAACAGGCCATCCTTGACTACGAGCAGTACTTC
few	TRBD2	TRBV11-2	TRBJ2-2	CASRQYRAGGGTGELFF	TGTGCCAGCAGGCAATACCGGGCGGGAGGTGGGACCGGGGAGCTGTTTTTT
.	.	TRBV12-3/TRBV12-4	TRBJ1-5	CASSSDRTSAQHF	TGTGCCAGCAGTTCAGATCGGACCTCGGCCCAGCATTTT
few	TRBD1	TRBV11-2	TRBJ1-1	CASSPRDRGMNTEAFF	TGTGCCAGCAGCCCTAGGGACAGGGGTATGAACACTGAAGCTTTCTTT
.	.	TRBV9	TRBJ2-7	CASSPQYGGYEQYF	TGTGCCAGCAGCCCTCAATATGGGGGGTACGAGCAGTACTTC
.	.	TRBV5-6	TRBJ2-7	CASRHEWGGYGEQYF	TGTGCCAGCCGACACGAATGGGGTGGCTACGGGGAGCAGTACTTC
few	.	TRBV12-3/TRBV12-4	TRBJ2-1	CASSSGRDSSYEQFF	TGTGCCAGCAGTTCTGGCCGGGATAGTAGCTATGAGCAGTTCTTC
.	TRBD1	TRBV5-1	TRBJ1-2	CASSVPGQGAGGYTF	TGCGCCAGCAGCGTTCCGGGACAGGGGGCTGGTGGCTACACCTTC
.	.	TRBV4-3	TRBJ2-7	CASSQEDSRWGEQYF	TGCGCCAGCAGCCAAGAGGATTCTAGATGGGGCGAGCAGTACTTC
few	.	TRBV18	TRBJ1-1	CASSPQRPGTANTEAFF	TGTGCCAGCTCACCGCAGCGACCCGGTACGGCGAACACTGAAGCTTTCTTT
few	.	TRBV9	TRBJ2-2	CASSVGQGPTGELFF	TGTGCCAGCAGCGTAGGGCAGGGGCCCACCGGGGAGCTGTTTTTT
.	.	TRBV7-3	TRBJ2-7	CASSLGSGRVYEQYF	TGTGCCAGCAGCTTAGGGTCGGGCAGGGTCTACGAGCAGTACTTC
.	.	TRBV11-2	TRBJ1-2	CASSPIRHRNYGYTF	TGTGCCAGCAGCCCTATCCGCCACCGAAACTATGGCTACACCTTC
.	.	TRBV29-1	TRBJ1-2	CSVPGHHNYGYTF	TGCAGCGTCCCGGGACACCATAACTATGGCTACACCTTC
few	TRBD1	TRBV20-1	TRBJ2-1	CSARGMIDRGGDEQFF	TGCAGTGCTAGAGGCATGATAGACAGGGGGGGCGATGAGCAGTTCTTC
.	TRBD2	TRBV20-1	TRBJ2-1	CSARDRGLATPEQFF	TGCAGTGCTAGAGATCGGGGACTAGCGACACCCGAGCAGTTCTTC
few	.	TRBV7-8	TRBJ1-2	CASSLRLGTDGYTF	TGTGCCAGCAGCTTACGGTTGGGTACGGATGGCTACACCTTC
.	TRBD1	TRBV2	TRBJ1-6	CASTGQGEINSPLHF	TGTGCCAGCACGGGACAGGGGGAAATTAATTCACCCCTCCACTTT
few	.	TRBV12-3/TRBV12-4	TRBJ2-1	CASSLARFQGEVEQFF	TGTGCCAGCAGTTTAGCGCGTTTTCAGGGCGAGGTTGAGCAGTTCTTC
few	TRBD1	TRBV7-3	TRBJ2-1	CASSSSTGFYNEQFF	TGTGCCAGCAGCTCCTCGACAGGGTTTTACAATGAGCAGTTCTTC
few	TRBD2	TRBV19	TRBJ2-7	CASGSGSSYEQYF	TGTGCCAGTGGAAGCGGGAGCTCCTACGAGCAGTACTTC
few	.	TRBV5-4	TRBJ1-6	CASSTRAGAGNSPLHF	TGTGCCAGCAGCACACGGGCAGGGGCCGGCAATTCACCCCTCCACTTT
.	TRBD2	TRBV4-3	TRBJ2-1	CASSPGTSGRGVYNEQFF	TGCGCCAGCAGCCCCGGGACTAGCGGGAGGGGGGTTTACAATGAGCAGTTCTTC
few	TRBD1	TRBV11-2	TRBJ1-1	CASSPKTGVPTEAFF	TGTGCCAGCAGCCCTAAGACAGGGGTACCCACTGAAGCTTTCTTT
.	.	TRBV6-2/TRBV6-3	TRBJ1-1	CASSFREGTEAFF	TGTGCCAGCAGTTTCCGGGAGGGCACTGAAGCTTTCTTT
.	.	TRBV3-1	TRBJ1-2	CASSQVRPGYYGYTF	TGTGCCAGCAGCCAAGTTCGACCAGGCTACTATGGCTACACCTTC
.	TRBD2	TRBV6-1	TRBJ2-1	CASRGLAGGTYNEQFF	TGTGCCAGCAGGGGACTAGCGGGAGGCACCTACAATGAGCAGTTCTTC
.	TRBD2	TRBV20-1	TRBJ2-7	CSASRTSGMYEQYF	TGCAGTGCTAGTAGGACTAGCGGGATGTACGAGCAGTACTTC
.	TRBD1	TRBV12-3/TRBV12-4	TRBJ2-1	CASSWTGSLEEQFF	TGTGCCAGCAGCTGGACAGGGTCGTTAGAGGAGCAGTTCTTC
.	TRBD1	TRBV20-1	TRBJ2-1	CSARDRDRTYNEQFF	TGCAGTGCTAGAGATAGGGACAGAACCTACAATGAGCAGTTCTTC
few	.	TRBV4-1	TRBJ2-5	CASSQELTRPETQYF	TGCGCCAGCAGCCAGGAACTGACTCGTCCAGAGACCCAGTACTTC
few	.	TRBV7-9	TRBJ2-1	CASSLADISEQFF	TGTGCCAGCAGCTTAGCCGACATTAGTGAGCAGTTCTTC
few	.	TRBV20-1	TRBJ2-7	CSASSRVLVGSREQYF	TGCAGTGCTAGTAGCCGGGTCCTTGTGGGATCCCGCGAGCAGTACTTC
.	.	TRBV27	TRBJ1-2	CASSFGSFAMGGYTF	TGTGCCAGCAGTTTCGGGTCGTTTGCTATGGGTGGCTACACCTTC